These 9 T cell receptor beta chains share one sample of origin, sequenced in a study of blood T cell repertoires in COVID-19. Sequencing was performed with immunoSEQ multiplex PCR; in TCRdb, only in-frame clones are kept and a portion is missing. This table holds about 49,000 clones, roughly four fifths found once. Sequenced: peripheral blood. The receptor source for this set is an older woman with acute or convalescent COVID-19.

This clone appeared a few times. This rearrangement joins TRBV2 to TRBJ1-5, with 8 bases identical to TRBD1. The germline V gene encodes CDR1 SNHLY and CDR2 FYNNEI. Germline trimming cut 3 bases from V and 6 bases from J; bases unmatched to any gene: 4. This CDR3 has 14 amino acids. The CDR3 DNA reads TGTGCCAGCAGTGAGAGACAGGGGTTTCAGCCCCAGCATTTT. It translates to CASSERQGFQPQHF.

The V call is TRBV24-1, the J call TRBJ2-5, with TRBD1 matching 7 bases. J was trimmed by 1 base and V by 4 bases; bases with no gene match: 11. This CDR3 comprises 17 residues. Looked up from germline, CDR1 is KGHDR and CDR2 is SFDVKD. DNA of the CDR3: TGTGCCACCAGTGACCCTGTCCGGGACAGAAGCCAAGAGACCCAGTACTTC. The encoded protein is CATSDPVRDRSQETQYF.

V and J are TRBV13 and TRBJ2-5; 9 positions agree with TRBD2. The V and J ends lost 2 bases and 5 bases, in that order; junction bases with no gene match: 3. The germline V gene encodes CDR1 PRHDT and CDR2 FYEKMQ (reference sequence). The CDR3 is 14 amino acids. CDR3 amino acids: CASSLSGGLETQYF. The DNA for the CDR3 is TGTGCCAGCAGCTTAAGCGGGGGGCTGGAGACCCAGTACTTC.

This sequence joins TRBV5-1 and TRBJ2-5; D unclear. V was clipped by 0 bases and J by 5 bases, with 14 bases between them. The CDR3 spans 15 residues. Germline-derived CDR1 and CDR2 are SGHRS and YFSETQ. The CDR3 bases are TGCGCCAGCAGCTTGGGGCAGATAATAACCGAGACCCAGTACTTC. Encoded protein: CASSLGQIITETQYF.

CDR3 nucleotides: TGCGCCAGCAGCAAGCGGGGGGGACTCGACACCGGGGAGCTGTTTTTT. It yields the protein CASSKRGGLDTGELFF. The chain links TRBV5-1 to TRBJ2-2; 10 bases align to TRBD2. CDR3 length: 16 residues. After removal of 4 bases from V and 3 bases from J, the junction contained 6 bases not matched to a gene. Germline CDR1 SGHRS, CDR2 YFSETQ. Full variable domain (missing parts from reference TRBV5-1 and TRBJ2-2): KAGVTQTPRYLIKTRGQQVTLSCSPISGHRSVSWYQQTPGQGLQFLFEYFSETQRNKGNFPGRFSGRQFSNSRSEMNVSTLELGDSALYLCASSKRGGLDTGELFFGEGSRLTVL.

This clone was observed a few times. The rearrangement joins TRBV9 to TRBJ1-2, with D possibly being TRBD1 (5 bases). The V and J ends lost 3 bases and 4 bases respectively, with 13 bases between them. The V gene's germline CDR1 is SGDLS and CDR2 YYNGEE. This CDR3 has 14 residues. CDR3 residues: CASSDWDLTYGYTF. DNA of the CDR3: TGTGCCAGCAGCGACTGGGACTTAACCTATGGCTACACCTTC. Using reference TRBV9 and TRBJ1-2 for the parts outside the CDR3, the full variable domain is DSGVTQTPKHLITATGQRVTLRCSPRSGDLSVYWYQQSLDQGLQFLIQYYNGEERAKGNILERFSAQQFPDLHSELNLSSLELGDSALYFCASSDWDLTYGYTFGSGTRLTVV.

The V call is TRBV18, the J call TRBJ2-6; D is perhaps TRBD2 (5 bases). V lost 4 bases, J lost 0 bases, and 19 bases lay in between. The CDR3 loop spans 19 amino acids. Germline-derived CDR1 and CDR2 are KGHSH and LQKENI. Here the CDR3 DNA reads TGTGCCAGCTCACGCCTAGCAGGAGCCAGGAGCTCTGGGGCCAACGTCCTGACTTTC. Residues: CASSRLAGARSSGANVLTF.

The CDR3 spells CATARGGAGTDTQYF. The CDR3 bases are TGTGCCACCGCCCGGGGGGGGGCGGGTACAGATACGCAGTATTTT. This chain links TRBV24-1 with TRBJ2-3, with TRBD2 identical over 8 bases. This CDR3 is 15 amino acids long. The germline V gene has CDR1 KGHDR and CDR2 SFDVKD. V lost 9 bases and J lost 3; bases outside the gene matches: 10.

This chain connects TRBV19 to TRBJ1-1; 7 bases align to TRBD1. The V and J ends lost 2 bases and 2 bases, in that order; junction bases with no gene match: 5. The germline V gene encodes CDR1 LNHDA and CDR2 SQIVND (reference sequence). The CDR3 has 15 amino acids. CDR3 nucleotide sequence: TGTGCCAGTAGTATAAAGGGGGCTGGAAACACTGAAGCTTTCTTT. It yields the protein CASSIKGAGNTEAFF.